The rows below give T cell receptor beta chains drawn from one sample of a study of blood T cell dynamics during melanoma immunotherapy. Profiling relied on immunoSEQ multiplex PCR, and the TCRdb table lists in-frame clones only, not all of them. The profile covers some 9,900 clones, with around 91% appearing a single time and around 6.8% taken by the ten largest. Sequenced material: blood, taken from a patient treated with checkpoint blockade. These receptors came from a human donor with melanoma. Both conserved end residues are part of each CDR3. The D gene is left open where the match is weak. Expanded clones are given a class, and other clones once, few, many or no size at all.

CDR3nt,CDR3aa,abundance,v_gene,d_gene,j_gene
TGTGCCACCTTAGCGGGAGGGCCCCCCAAAAACATTCAGTACTTC,CATLAGGPPKNIQYF,-,TRBV19,TRBD2,TRBJ2-4
TGTGCCAGTAGTAGACAGGGGTCCACAGATACGCAGTATTTT,CASSRQGSTDTQYF,-,TRBV19,TRBD1,TRBJ2-3
TGTGCCAGCAGCGCCCCGGGGACTGTCTCCTACGAGCAGTACTTC,CASSAPGTVSYEQYF,once,TRBV28,-,TRBJ2-7
TGTGCCAGCAGTTTAGCAGGACTCGGGACTGAAGCTTTCTTT,CASSLAGLGTEAFF,-,TRBV28,-,TRBJ1-1
TGTGCCAGCAGGAGAGCGGGACCAACAGATACGCAGTATTTT,CASRRAGPTDTQYF,-,TRBV5-4,TRBD2,TRBJ2-3
TGTGCCAGCAGCTTATTCCCCTCCGGTGAGCAGTTCTTC,CASSLFPSGEQFF,few,TRBV7-3,-,TRBJ2-1
TGTGCCAGCAGCTTGGGGGGGTCCTACGAGCAGTACTTC,CASSLGGSYEQYF,-,TRBV4-2,TRBD2,TRBJ2-7
TGTGCCAGCTCACCAAACCGGCGGTTCAATCAGCCCCAGCATTTT,CASSPNRRFNQPQHF,-,TRBV18,-,TRBJ1-5
TGTGCCAGCAGCCTAGGGGGATGGGCGGTCTCAACTAATGAAAAACTGTTTTTT,CASSLGGWAVSTNEKLFF,-,TRBV7-2,-,TRBJ1-4
TGTGCCAGCTCACCACGCGTTGAACTGTTAGCGGGAGATCCCAATGAGCAGTTCTTC,CASSPRVELLAGDPNEQFF,few,TRBV18,TRBD2,TRBJ2-1
TGCAGCGTTGGAGGCTGGACAGCACAGACAGATACGCAGTATTTT,CSVGGWTAQTDTQYF,-,TRBV29-1,-,TRBJ2-3
TGTGCCAGCAGCGGGGTAGCGGGAGGGCGTGGCACAGATACGCAGTATTTT,CASSGVAGGRGTDTQYF,-,TRBV21-1,-,TRBJ2-3
TGTGCCAGCAGTGTAGGACTAGCGGTGGATGAGCAGTTCTTC,CASSVGLAVDEQFF,-,TRBV6-5,TRBD2,TRBJ2-1
TGTGCCAGCAGCTTAAACCAAGCCGACAATGAGCAGTTCTTC,CASSLNQADNEQFF,-,TRBV11-3,-,TRBJ2-1
TGTGCCAGCAGCCCTCCGGGACGTAACACTGAAGCTTTCTTT,CASSPPGRNTEAFF,-,TRBV6-5,-,TRBJ1-1
TGTGCCAGTAGTATGGTGGGGGTCATGAACACTGAAGCTTTCTTT,CASSMVGVMNTEAFF,-,TRBV19,-,TRBJ1-1
TGTGCCAGCAGTTACGGGGTGCCCCGTAGCTCCTACGAGCAGTACTTC,CASSYGVPRSSYEQYF,-,TRBV6-6,-,TRBJ2-7
TGTGCCAGCAGCCCGGGACAGTTTGTGGATACGCAGTATTTT,CASSPGQFVDTQYF,-,TRBV11-1,TRBD1,TRBJ2-3
TGTGCCAGCAGCTTTTCCGCCAGCTACACTGAAGCTTTCTTT,CASSFSASYTEAFF,-,TRBV7-2,-,TRBJ1-1
TGTGCCAGCAGCCAAGACAGGGTCGGGACCCAGTACTTC,CASSQDRVGTQYF,-,TRBV7-2,TRBD1,TRBJ2-5
TGTGCCAGCAGCGTAGGGGGGACAGGGTGGGCTGGTGCGGGCTACACCTTC,CASSVGGTGWAGAGYTF,-,TRBV9,TRBD1,TRBJ1-2
TGTGCCAGCAGGCTTGGGTCAGAAACCCGCACAGATACGCAGTATTTT,CASRLGSETRTDTQYF,-,TRBV5-4,-,TRBJ2-3
TGTGCCACCAGCAAGGGGCTAGCGGGAGGGCGCAACGAGCAGTACTTC,CATSKGLAGGRNEQYF,-,TRBV15,TRBD2,TRBJ2-7
TGTGCCAGCAGTAAACAGGGTCTAATCGGACACAATGAGCAGTTCTTC,CASSKQGLIGHNEQFF,-,TRBV6-4,-,TRBJ2-1
TGTGCCAGCAGCTTAAGCGTACTAGCCTACAATGAGCAGTTCTTC,CASSLSVLAYNEQFF,-,TRBV11-2,-,TRBJ2-1
TGTGCCAGCAGGACTAGCGGGAGTAAAAATGAGCAGTTCTTC,CASRTSGSKNEQFF,-,TRBV28,TRBD2,TRBJ2-1
TGTGCCAGCTCACCGGTATCGGGCACTAGCACAGATACGCAGTATTTT,CASSPVSGTSTDTQYF,-,TRBV18,-,TRBJ2-3
TGTGCCAGCTCACCACTAGGGACTGGAAATTACAATGAGCAGTTCTTC,CASSPLGTGNYNEQFF,-,TRBV18,-,TRBJ2-1
TGCAGCGTTGAAGGGGTCCCAAGAGAGACCCAGTACTTC,CSVEGVPRETQYF,-,TRBV29-1,-,TRBJ2-5
TGTGCCAGCAGCTTGGTCGGGGGACAGGGTAATTCACCCCTCCACTTT,CASSLVGGQGNSPLHF,-,TRBV13,TRBD1,TRBJ1-6
TGTGCCAGCAGCCAGCCCTCCTCTGGAAACACCATATATTTT,CASSQPSSGNTIYF,-,TRBV7-9,-,TRBJ1-3
TGTGCCAGCAGTGAATGGGAGAGATCTGGAAACACCATATATTTT,CASSEWERSGNTIYF,-,TRBV6-1,-,TRBJ1-3
TGTGCCAGCAGCCTGGGGATCGATAGCAGGGCAAAAAACATTCAGTACTTC,CASSLGIDSRAKNIQYF,-,TRBV7-9,-,TRBJ2-4
TGTGCCAGCAGCTCAGGGGTTTACTCCTACGAGCAGTACTTC,CASSSGVYSYEQYF,-,TRBV5-6,-,TRBJ2-7
TGTGCCAGCAGTGAACCTGGGACAGCCAAAAACATTCAGTACTTC,CASSEPGTAKNIQYF,-,TRBV2,-,TRBJ2-4
TGTGCCAGCAGTCCCGGGACAGGGGGAGGGAATGAGCAGTTCTTC,CASSPGTGGGNEQFF,-,TRBV28,TRBD1,TRBJ2-1
TGTGCCAGCCTGACCGAGCGGCGGGCTTTCTTT,CASLTERRAFF,-,TRBV28,-,TRBJ1-1
TGTGCCTGGGCGGGACTAGCGGGAGTCTACGAGCAGTACTTC,CAWAGLAGVYEQYF,-,TRBV30,TRBD2,TRBJ2-7
TGTGCCAGCAGCATAGGGACAAGAAGCACAGATACGCAGTATTTT,CASSIGTRSTDTQYF,-,TRBV25-1,-,TRBJ2-3
TGTGCCAGCAGCTTAGCGGTAGTGGCGAACACTGAAGCTTTCTTT,CASSLAVVANTEAFF,-,TRBV11-2,-,TRBJ1-1
TGTGCCAGCACCTTATCGCCCGGGGGGGCAGACCAAGAGACCCAGTACTTC,CASTLSPGGADQETQYF,-,TRBV7-9,TRBD2,TRBJ2-5
TGTGCCAGCAGCTTTTTGGGGACTGGGGGGGAGACCCAGTACTTC,CASSFLGTGGETQYF,few,TRBV7-2,-,TRBJ2-5
TGTGCCAGCAGACCCCCCGGGACCGAAAGGAGTGAAGCTTTCTTT,CASRPPGTERSEAFF,-,TRBV5-4,-,TRBJ1-1
TGTGCCAGCAGCTTAGAGGAGACAAACTACGAGCAGTACTTC,CASSLEETNYEQYF,few,TRBV7-6,-,TRBJ2-7
TGTGCCAGCTCACTTACTAGCGGGAGTTCAGATACGCAGTATTTT,CASSLTSGSSDTQYF,-,TRBV18,TRBD2,TRBJ2-3
TGCGCCAGCAGCCCCTGGATTACAGGGGTGCTGAACACTGAAGCTTTCTTT,CASSPWITGVLNTEAFF,once,TRBV4-3,TRBD1,TRBJ1-1
TGTGCCAGTAGTATTAAGACAAATGAGCAGTTCTTC,CASSIKTNEQFF,once,TRBV19,-,TRBJ2-1
TGTGCCAGCAGCCAAGGACAGACCTACGAGCAGTACTTC,CASSQGQTYEQYF,-,TRBV11-1,-,TRBJ2-7
TGTGCCAGCAGCCAGACTAGCGGGAGGGGCACTGAGCAGTTCTTC,CASSQTSGRGTEQFF,-,TRBV6-5,TRBD2,TRBJ2-1